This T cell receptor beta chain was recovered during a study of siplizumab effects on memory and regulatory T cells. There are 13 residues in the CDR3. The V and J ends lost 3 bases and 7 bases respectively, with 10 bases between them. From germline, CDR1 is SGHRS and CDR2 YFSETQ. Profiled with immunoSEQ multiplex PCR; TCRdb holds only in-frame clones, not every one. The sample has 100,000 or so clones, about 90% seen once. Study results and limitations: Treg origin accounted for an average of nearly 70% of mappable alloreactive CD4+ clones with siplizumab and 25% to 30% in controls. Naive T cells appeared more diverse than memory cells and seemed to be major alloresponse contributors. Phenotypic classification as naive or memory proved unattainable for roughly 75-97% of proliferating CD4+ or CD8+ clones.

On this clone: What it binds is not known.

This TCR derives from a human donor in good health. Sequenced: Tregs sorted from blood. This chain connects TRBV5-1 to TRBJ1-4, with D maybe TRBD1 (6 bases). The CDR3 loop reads CASSSGVVEKLFF. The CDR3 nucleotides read TGCGCCAGCAGCTCAGGGGTGGTTGAAAAACTGTTTTTT.